The 15 T cell receptor beta chains below were found in one sample sequenced in a study of T cells in Graves' hyperthyroidism and ophthalmopathy. The source material, RNA transcripts, was used to amplify TCR beta CDR3 regions. Carried out on the TCR CDR3, a first-round RT-PCR used the HTBI primer set. TCRdb re-analysed the multiplex PCR reads in MiXCR, keeping a single row per CDR3 protein. There are about 640,000 distinct CDR3 sequences in the sample; 20% to 25% occur only once, and around a third lies in the top ten. The material sequenced was blood. The receptors here all came from a man aged 25-45 years with Graves' ophthalmopathy.

The chain carries TRBV7-9 and TRBJ2-7; maybe TRBD2 (6 bases). The V end lost 6 bases, the J end lost 5 bases, and 14 bases lay between the germline ends. CDR1 is SEHNR, CDR2 FQNEAQ, per germline (reference sequence). The CDR3 is made up of 13 amino acids. For the CDR3, the DNA is TGTGCCAGCAGGCCGTCGGGGGACCACGAGCAGTACTTC. The encoded protein is CASRPSGDHEQYF.

This clonotype was seen ten or more times. The rearrangement joins TRBV11-2 to TRBJ2-2; TRBD1 matches 7 bases. V was pared by 5 bases and J by 3 bases, with 9 bases of the junction left unmatched. This CDR3 is built from 16 residues. CDR1 and CDR2 (germline): SGHAT, FQNNGV. The CDR3 DNA reads TGTGCCAGCAGCGTGATCCAGGGGGTCCACACCGGGGAGCTGTTTTTT. Translating gives CASSVIQGVHTGELFF.

A note on this clonotype: This may come from a read error, since a much larger clone is one base off. The J gene is TRBJ1-1, the V gene TRBV12-3 or TRBV12-4; D remains ambiguous. This CDR3 has 13 residues. V shed 3 bases and J shed 0 bases, with 5 bases lying between them. The CDR3 sequence is CASSFWVNTEAFF. CDR3 DNA sequence: TGTGCCAGCAGTTTTTGGGTGAACACTGAAGCTTTCTTT.

This clonotype turned up a few times. The chain couples TRBV18 to TRBJ1-5; D is uncertain. Trimming removed 0 bases from V and 5 bases from J, with 8 bases in between. The germline V gene encodes CDR1 KGHSH and CDR2 LQKENI. CDR3 length: 14 amino acids. DNA for the CDR3: TGTGCCAGCTCACCACCCGGCAGTTATCAGCCCCAGCATTTT. It translates to CASSPPGSYQPQHF.

This clonotype was found many times. The rearrangement links TRBV2 to TRBJ1-5, with TRBD1 matching over 9 bases. Germline V gives CDR1 SNHLY, CDR2 FYNNEI. CDR3 size: 14 residues. After removal of 6 bases from V and 2 bases from J, the junction contained 2 bases not matched to a gene. CDR3 sequence reads: CASRDRGGNQPQHF. The CDR3 DNA sequence: TGTGCCAGCAGGGACAGGGGTGGCAATCAGCCCCAGCATTTT.

This clonotype was detected many times. V is TRBV30 and J is TRBJ2-3; D uncertain. Trimming removed 0 bases from V and 6 bases from J, with 10 bases in between. From germline, CDR1 is GTSNPN and CDR2 SVGIG (reference sequence). This CDR3 has 13 amino acids. DNA for the CDR3: TGTGCCTGGAGTGTAGGTGGGGTGGATACGCAGTATTTT. It is translated as CAWSVGGVDTQYF.

At least ten counts were recorded for this clonotype. The V and J genes are TRBV7-3 and TRBJ2-3; 10 nucleotides agree with TRBD2. The J segment lost 4 bases and the V segment lost 4 bases, leaving 5 bases of the junction unmatched. CDR1 and CDR2 (germline): SGHTA, FQGTGA. This CDR3 region has 15 residues. The CDR3 loop is CASSYLAGDSDTQYF. The CDR3 bases are TGTGCCAGCAGCTATCTAGCGGGAGATTCAGATACGCAGTATTTT.

V and J are TRBV30 and TRBJ2-1; D ambiguous. This CDR3 is built from 14 residues. Deletions cut 1 base from V and 12 bases from J, with 19 bases between. Germline CDR1 and CDR2: GTSNPN and SVGIG (reference sequence). CDR3 coding DNA: TGTGCCTGGAGTGACAGCATTCCCCCAATTTCGCAGTTCTTC. Residues: CAWSDSIPPISQFF.

This clonotype was seen at least ten times. This chain links TRBV13 with TRBJ2-7; 9 bases are a match to TRBD2. The length of the CDR3 is 15 residues. Trimming cost V 0 bases and J 7 bases; bases outside gene matches: 7. Germline lookup yields CDR1 PRHDT and CDR2 FYEKMQ (reference sequence). The CDR3 region has the DNA TGTGCCAGCAGCTTAGGGCGGGGGGGAACTTTGGAGCAGTACTTC. Its translation: CASSLGRGGTLEQYF.

The chain couples TRBV20-1 to TRBJ2-1, with 8 bases identical to TRBD2. This CDR3 has 10 residues. V trimming: 5 bases; J trimming: 12 bases; junction bases outside the gene matches: 3. From germline, CDR1 is DFQATT and CDR2 SNEGSKA (reference sequence). CDR3 sequence (DNA): TGCAGTGCTTCTAGCGGGCCGCAGTTCTTC. Translation gives CSASSGPQFF.

V and J are TRBV19 and TRBJ2-2; 7 bases map to TRBD2. The germline gives CDR1 LNHDA, CDR2 SQIVND (reference sequence). The V gene end was trimmed by 7 bases and the J gene end by 6 bases; junction bases not matched to a gene: 11. The CDR3 consists of 15 residues. The CDR3 sequence: CASTERRERAGELFF. In nucleotides, the CDR3 is TGTGCCAGTACAGAGAGGCGGGAGAGGGCCGGGGAGCTGTTTTTT. Looking up the rest from reference TRBV19 and TRBJ2-2 gives the full variable domain: DGGITQSPKYLFRKEGQNVTLSCEQNLNHDAMYWYRQDPGQGLRLIYYSQIVNDFQKGDIAEGYSVSREKKESFPLTVTSAQKNPTAFYLCASTERRERAGELFFGEGSRLTVL.

This chain joins TRBV25-1 and TRBJ2-1, with D maybe TRBD2 (5 bases). The CDR3 runs 14 residues. Trimming took off 8 bases at V and 1 base at J, with 12 bases between the two ends. The germline V gene has CDR1 MGHDK and CDR2 SYGVNS. CDR3 region: CASVASGSYNEQFF. CDR3 sequence (DNA): TGTGCCAGCGTAGCGTCCGGATCCTACAATGAGCAGTTCTTC.

This clonotype has ten or more counts. This chain uses TRBV7-9 with TRBJ2-7; D remains unclear. This CDR3 has 12 residues. Germline V gene lookup returns CDR1 SEHNR and CDR2 FQNEAQ (reference sequence). V was shortened by 6 bases and J by 6 bases, with 12 bases between the two germline ends. CDR3 loop: CASSSSGGEQYF. The CDR3 DNA reads TGTGCCAGCAGTTCAAGTGGTGGCGAGCAGTACTTC.

In this sample, this clonotype turned up many times. V and J are TRBV7-2 and TRBJ2-1; D is perhaps TRBD1 (5 bases). V dropped 3 bases and J dropped 10 bases, with 13 bases sitting between them. The CDR3 sequence is 13 residues long. Per the germline V gene, CDR1 is SGHTA and CDR2 is FQGNSA. The CDR3 loop is CASSLAYRTEQFF. The CDR3 bases are TGTGCCAGCAGCTTGGCCTACAGGACAGAGCAGTTCTTC. Supplemented by reference TRBV7-2 and TRBJ2-1, the full variable domain reads GAGVSQSPSNKVTEKGKDVELRCDPISGHTALYWYRQSLGQGLEFLIYFQGNSAPDKSGLPSDRFSAERTGGSVSTLTIQRTQQEDSAVYLCASSLAYRTEQFFGPGTRLTVL.

This clonotype was recorded many times. The gene calls are TRBV6-1 and TRBJ1-2, with no clear D. Germline CDR1 and CDR2: MNHNS and SASEGT. The germline V and J ends were trimmed by 5 bases and 6 bases, with 16 bases remaining between them. This CDR3 spans 14 amino acids. DNA for the CDR3: TGTGCCAGCAGTTCCGCGGTTGGCGCCGATGGCTACACCTTC. Amino acids: CASSSAVGADGYTF.